The 17 T cell receptor beta chains below come from one sample, sequenced in a study of blood T cell repertoires in COVID-19. Clones were read by immunoSEQ multiplex PCR, and TCRdb kept only the in-frame ones, dropping some. The sample lists 190,000 or so clones; about 87% were seen once. Sequencing was performed on peripheral blood. These receptors all stem from a man in his forties or fifties with active or convalescent COVID-19.

This chain links TRBV30 with TRBJ1-3, with 9 bases lining up with TRBD1. V trimming: 7 bases; J trimming: 5 bases; junction bases outside the gene matches: 9. This CDR3 is built from 14 residues. Germline assignment: CDR1 GTSNPN and CDR2 SVGIG (reference sequence). The DNA of the CDR3 is TGTGCCTCGACAGGGGGGGTTAGTAGAAACACCATATATTTT. Its protein product is CASTGGVSRNTIYF.

The chain is built from TRBV19 and TRBJ1-4; 7 bases map to TRBD1. Unmatched junction bases numbered 13, after V lost 10 bases and J lost 8 bases. The CDR3 runs 14 residues. The germline gives CDR1 LNHDA, CDR2 SQIVND (reference sequence). In DNA form, the CDR3 reads TGTGCCACTTCAGGGGGGCAGTGGGGCGAAAAACTGTTTTTT. Its protein is CATSGGQWGEKLFF.

The chain combines TRBV20-1 with TRBJ1-4, with D unresolved. V dropped 3 bases and J dropped 2 bases, with 13 bases sitting between them. This CDR3 contains 15 residues. Germline V lookup: CDR1 DFQATT, CDR2 SNEGSKA (reference sequence). The chain's CDR3 is CSASRGSSTNEKLFF. In DNA, the CDR3 is TGCAGTGCTAGTCGGGGTTCGTCGACTAATGAAAAACTGTTTTTT.

This clone appeared once. The same CDR3 also results from other DNA sequences found in this sample. The chain joins TRBV12-3 or TRBV12-4 to TRBJ1-5; D unclear. CDR3 length equals 12 residues. Trimming took 3 bases from V and 5 from J, leaving 5 bases between them. CDR3 region: CASSFGDQPQHF. In DNA form, the CDR3 reads TGTGCCAGCAGTTTCGGGGATCAGCCCCAGCATTTT.

The V gene is TRBV30, the J gene TRBJ2-7; 7 nucleotides agree with TRBD1. Per the germline V gene, CDR1 is GTSNPN and CDR2 is SVGIG (reference sequence). The J segment lost 5 bases and the V segment lost 5 bases, leaving 3 bases of the junction unmatched. This CDR3 has 11 residues. The DNA of the CDR3 is TGTGCCTGGGGGGACAGTCACGAGCAGTACTTC. It yields the protein CAWGDSHEQYF. The full variable domain, completed using reference TRBV30 and TRBJ2-7, is SQTIHQWPATLVQPVGSPLSLECTVEGTSNPNLYWYRQAAGRGLQLLFYSVGIGQISSEVPQNLSASRPQDRQFILSSKKLLLSDSGFYLCAWGDSHEQYFGPGTRLTVT.

The DNA of the CDR3 is TGTGCCAGCAGTTATCAGACAGGGTCGGTTAGCAATCAGCCCCAGCATTTT. Protein: CASSYQTGSVSNQPQHF. V usage is TRBV6-2 or TRBV6-3 and J usage is TRBJ1-5; TRBD1 matches 7 bases. The CDR3 sequence is 17 residues long. The V segment lost 3 bases and the J segment 0 bases; nucleotides outside the gene matches: 8. CDR1 and CDR2 from the germline V gene are MNHEY and SVGEGT.

In this sample, this clone turned up once. The V call is TRBV10-3, the J call TRBJ2-5, with a weak D call TRBD2 (5 bases). Trimming took 2 bases from V and 0 from J, leaving 7 bases between them. This CDR3 region has 14 residues. CDR1 and CDR2 (germline): ENHRY, SYGVKD. The CDR3 sequence: CAISEGGYQETQYF. In DNA, the CDR3 is TGTGCCATCAGTGAGGGCGGGTACCAAGAGACCCAGTACTTC.

The gene calls are TRBV7-3 and TRBJ2-1; D is ambiguous. Trimming removed 2 bases at V and 5 bases at J, with 7 bases between. The germline V gene encodes CDR1 SGHTA and CDR2 FQGTGA. The CDR3 has 13 amino acids. CDR3 DNA sequence: TGTGCCAGCAGCTTAGGCAGAAACAATGAGCAGTTCTTC. Residues: CASSLGRNNEQFF. Filled out from reference TRBV7-3 and TRBJ2-1, the complete variable domain reads GAGVSQTPSNKVTEKGKYVELRCDPISGHTALYWYRQSLGQGPEFLIYFQGTGAADDSGLPNDRFFAVRPEGSVSTLKIQRTERGDSAVYLCASSLGRNNEQFFGPGTRLTVL.

This clone was seen once. V gene TRBV18 combines with J gene TRBJ2-1; no clear D gene. Germline CDR1 reads KGHSH; CDR2 reads LQKENI. V shed 2 bases and J shed 7 bases, with 6 bases lying between them. The CDR3 loop spans 12 amino acids. CDR3 loop: CASSPVLNEQFF. In DNA, the CDR3 is TGTGCCAGCTCACCAGTCTTAAATGAGCAGTTCTTC.

In its sample, this clone was seen once. The rearrangement uses TRBV15 and TRBJ1-5; D is possibly TRBD1 (6 bases). V lost 3 bases and J lost 9, with 15 bases in between. Germline assignment: CDR1 LNHNV and CDR2 YYDKDF (reference sequence). CDR3 length: 14 amino acids. The CDR3 bases are TGTGCCACCAGCAGCGACAGGATTCGGGGGCCCCAGCATTTT. The encoded protein is CATSSDRIRGPQHF.

In this sample, this clone turned up a few times. The V call is TRBV3-1 (or the pseudogene TRBV3-2), the J call TRBJ1-3; 8 bases match TRBD1. The CDR3 is 17 amino acids. Per the germline V gene, CDR1 is LGHDT and CDR2 is YNNKEL (reference sequence). V lost 2 bases to trimming and J lost 3 bases; unmatched junction nucleotides: 9. The CDR3 nucleotides read TGTGCCAGCAGCCAACTTTCGGCAGGGGGCAGTGGAAACACCATATATTTT. It encodes CASSQLSAGGSGNTIYF.

This clone was picked up a small number of times. The V call is TRBV5-1, the J call TRBJ1-1, with 8 positions matching TRBD1. Trimming cost V 4 bases and J 0 bases; bases outside gene matches: 8. The germline V gene encodes CDR1 SGHRS and CDR2 YFSETQ. The CDR3 has 16 amino acids. The CDR3 DNA reads as TGCGCCAGCAGCCCTGGACAGGGTTATATGAACACTGAAGCTTTCTTT. Its translation: CASSPGQGYMNTEAFF.

The chain couples TRBV19 to TRBJ2-1, with 8 nucleotides matching TRBD1. This CDR3 comprises 14 residues. The V gene's germline CDR1 is LNHDA and CDR2 SQIVND (reference sequence). V shed 5 bases and J 5 bases; nucleotides not matched to a gene: 5. CDR3 sequence reads: CASSWQGADNEQFF. As DNA, the CDR3 is TGTGCCAGTAGTTGGCAGGGGGCAGACAATGAGCAGTTCTTC.

This clone was detected only once. The chain uses TRBV28 and TRBJ1-2; TRBD1 matches 8 bases. Trimming cost V 5 bases and J 8 bases; bases outside gene matches: 4. The CDR3 consists of 12 residues. CDR1 and CDR2 (germline): MDHEN, SYDVKM. CDR3 in amino acids: CASSDDRGGYTF. The CDR3 nucleotides read TGTGCCAGCAGTGATGACAGGGGCGGCTACACCTTC.

The chain has TRBV9 and TRBJ2-1; 13 nucleotides line up with TRBD2. V shed 4 bases and J 6 bases; nucleotides not matched to a gene: 10. Germline V gives CDR1 SGDLS, CDR2 YYNGEE. The CDR3 runs to 17 residues. As DNA, the CDR3 is TGTGCCAGCAGCTATGGACTAGCGGGGGTAGGTGGCAATGAGCAGTTCTTC. Its translation: CASSYGLAGVGGNEQFF.

The chain links TRBV5-1 to TRBJ1-1; weak D call: TRBD1 (5 bases). CDR1 is SGHRS and CDR2 is YFSETQ in the germline V gene. CDR3 size: 18 residues. Trimming took 4 bases from V and 5 from J, leaving 27 bases between them. CDR3 residues: CASSPTGAGFERRTEAFF. The CDR3 bases are TGCGCCAGCAGCCCCACCGGGGCGGGATTCGAGCGGAGGACTGAAGCTTTCTTT.

The gene calls are TRBV4-3 and TRBJ2-3, with 8 bases fitting TRBD2. Germline trimming cut 2 bases from V and 2 bases from J; bases unmatched to any gene: 3. This CDR3 is 15 amino acids long. The V gene's germline CDR1 is LGHNA and CDR2 YSLEER. CDR3 residues: CASSQTGLDTDTQYF. The CDR3 nucleotides read TGCGCCAGCAGCCAAACGGGACTAGACACAGATACGCAGTATTTT.